The rows below give T cell receptor beta chains drawn from one sample of a study of blood T cell repertoires in COVID-19. Method: immunoSEQ multiplex PCR; TCRdb's copy keeps in-frame clones and lacks some. This sample has around 150,000 clones; approximately 86% occur once, and the top ten carry roughly 3.5%. Sequencing input: peripheral blood. The receptors derive from a man in his 70s with acute or convalescent COVID-19. The CDR3 runs from the conserved cysteine through the conserved F or W. A D gene is named only where the DNA matches it firmly. Clone sizes are given selectively: once, few, many, or a class where the clone is expanded.

cdr3_nt,cdr3_aa,clone_size,j_call,v_call,d_call
TGTGCCACCTGCCTCCGGGAGGGCAATGAGCAGTTCTTC,CATCLREGNEQFF,-,TRBJ2-1,TRBV6-5,TRBD2
TGTGCCAGCAGTTCCCGACTAGTTCGATCGAACACCGGGGAGCTGTTTTTT,CASSSRLVRSNTGELFF,-,TRBJ2-2,TRBV28,-
TGTGCCAGCAGTCGGACTGAAGAGCAGTACTTC,CASSRTEEQYF,-,TRBJ2-7,TRBV6-2/TRBV6-3,-
TGTGCCAGTAGTCTCCAGGGTGATCAGCCCCAGCATTTT,CASSLQGDQPQHF,few,TRBJ1-5,TRBV19,-
TGCGCCAGCAGCCCCGGGACAGAAGAGACCCAGTACTTC,CASSPGTEETQYF,-,TRBJ2-5,TRBV4-3,TRBD1
TGTGCCACCAGTGAAACCGGGACATCCTACGAGCAGTACTTC,CATSETGTSYEQYF,-,TRBJ2-7,TRBV24-1,-
TGTGCCAGCAGCCAAACGGACAGGGGGACCGGGGAGCTGTTTTTT,CASSQTDRGTGELFF,-,TRBJ2-2,TRBV3-1/TRBV3-2,TRBD1
TGTGCCACCGGAAGGGGTCGGACCGGGGAGCTGTTTTTT,CATGRGRTGELFF,-,TRBJ2-2,TRBV24-1,-
TGTGCCAGCAGTTTCAGTGCGGGAGATACGCAGTATTTT,CASSFSAGDTQYF,-,TRBJ2-3,TRBV12-3/TRBV12-4,-
TGTGCCAGTAGTATAGACGGACAGGGGGCTACTGAAGCTTTCTTT,CASSIDGQGATEAFF,-,TRBJ1-1,TRBV19,TRBD1
TGTGCCAGCAGCCAAATTGGGACTATCTACAATGAGCAGTTCTTC,CASSQIGTIYNEQFF,-,TRBJ2-1,TRBV14,TRBD2
TGTGCCAGCAGCGTAGCTTTTAACACCGGGGAGCTGTTTTTT,CASSVAFNTGELFF,-,TRBJ2-2,TRBV9,-
TGTGCCAGCAGCCCTAGCGGGAACACAGATACGCAGTATTTT,CASSPSGNTDTQYF,medium-sized,TRBJ2-3,TRBV7-9,TRBD2
TGCGCCAGCAGCCAAGGGGGACTAGCGGCTGCAGACAATGAGCAGTTCTTC,CASSQGGLAAADNEQFF,-,TRBJ2-1,TRBV4-3,TRBD2
TGTGCCAGCAGCTTAGGACAGCGCAATGAGCAGTTCTTC,CASSLGQRNEQFF,-,TRBJ2-1,TRBV11-3,-
TGCAGCGTTGGTGTAGTGGAGACCCAGTACTTC,CSVGVVETQYF,-,TRBJ2-5,TRBV29-1,-
TGTGCCAGCAGCCAAGATTGGAGGACGGGACTAAACTACAATGAGCAGTTCTTC,CASSQDWRTGLNYNEQFF,-,TRBJ2-1,TRBV3-1/TRBV3-2,TRBD2
TGTGCCAGCAGTTACTCGTGGGCCAGGAGCAATCAGCCCCAGCATTTT,CASSYSWARSNQPQHF,-,TRBJ1-5,TRBV6-6,-
TGTGCCAGTAGTATAACTAGCGCCTACGAGCAGTACTTC,CASSITSAYEQYF,-,TRBJ2-7,TRBV19,TRBD2
TGTGCCAGTAGTATAGACCCCACTCCAACGGGGCCCCAGCATTTT,CASSIDPTPTGPQHF,once,TRBJ1-5,TRBV19,-
TGCGCCAGCAGTCAATCCGGGACTCCTTCCTACGAGCAGTACTTC,CASSQSGTPSYEQYF,-,TRBJ2-7,TRBV23-1,-
TGTGCCAGCAGAGGTGGAGGGAACTACGAGCAGTACTTC,CASRGGGNYEQYF,-,TRBJ2-7,TRBV7-2,-
TGTGCCAGCAGTGAGGGGCAGGGGTATACTGAAGCTTTCTTT,CASSEGQGYTEAFF,once,TRBJ1-1,TRBV2,-
TGTGCCAGTAGTACGCAGGTCCAATACAAAGAGACCCAGTACTTC,CASSTQVQYKETQYF,-,TRBJ2-5,TRBV19,-